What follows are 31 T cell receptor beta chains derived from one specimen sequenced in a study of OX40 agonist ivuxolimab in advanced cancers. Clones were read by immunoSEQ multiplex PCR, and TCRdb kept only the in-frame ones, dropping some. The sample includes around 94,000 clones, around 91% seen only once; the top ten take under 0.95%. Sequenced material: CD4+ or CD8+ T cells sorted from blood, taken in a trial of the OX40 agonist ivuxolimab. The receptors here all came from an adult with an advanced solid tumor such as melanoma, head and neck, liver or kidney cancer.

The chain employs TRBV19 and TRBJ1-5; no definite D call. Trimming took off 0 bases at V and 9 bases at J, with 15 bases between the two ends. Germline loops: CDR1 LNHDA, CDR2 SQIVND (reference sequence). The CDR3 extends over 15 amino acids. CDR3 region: CASSIDRRTGRPQHF. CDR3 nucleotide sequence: TGTGCCAGTAGTATAGATCGACGGACCGGTAGGCCCCAGCATTTT. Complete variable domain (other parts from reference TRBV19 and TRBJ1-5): DGGITQSPKYLFRKEGQNVTLSCEQNLNHDAMYWYRQDPGQGLRLIYYSQIVNDFQKGDIAEGYSVSREKKESFPLTVTSAQKNPTAFYLCASSIDRRTGRPQHFGDGTRLSIL.

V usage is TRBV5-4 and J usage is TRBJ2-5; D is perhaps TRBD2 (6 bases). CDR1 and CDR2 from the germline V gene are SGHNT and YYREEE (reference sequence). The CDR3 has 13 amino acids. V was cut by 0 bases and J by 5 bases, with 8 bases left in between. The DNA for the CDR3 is TGTGCCAGCAGCTTGGGGGGGGTCGAGACCCAGTACTTC. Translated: CASSLGGVETQYF.

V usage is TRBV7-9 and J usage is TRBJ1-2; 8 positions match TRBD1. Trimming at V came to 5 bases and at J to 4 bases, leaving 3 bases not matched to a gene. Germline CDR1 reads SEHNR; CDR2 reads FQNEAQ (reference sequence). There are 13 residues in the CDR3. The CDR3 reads CASSTGGGYGYTF. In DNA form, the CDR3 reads TGTGCCAGCAGCACAGGGGGTGGCTATGGCTACACCTTC.

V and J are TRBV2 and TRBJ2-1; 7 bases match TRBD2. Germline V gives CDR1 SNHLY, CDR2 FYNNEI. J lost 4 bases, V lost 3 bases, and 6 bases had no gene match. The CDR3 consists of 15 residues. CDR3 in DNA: TGTGCCAGCAGTGATTTGGGGGGGAATTACAATGAGCAGTTCTTC. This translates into CASSDLGGNYNEQFF.

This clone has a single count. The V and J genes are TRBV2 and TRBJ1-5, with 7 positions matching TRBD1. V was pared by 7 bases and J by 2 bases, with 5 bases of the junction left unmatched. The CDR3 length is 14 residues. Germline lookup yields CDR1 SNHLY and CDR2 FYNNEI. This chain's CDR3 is CASNGQAGNQPQHF. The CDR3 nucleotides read TGTGCCAGCAACGGACAGGCGGGCAATCAGCCCCAGCATTTT.

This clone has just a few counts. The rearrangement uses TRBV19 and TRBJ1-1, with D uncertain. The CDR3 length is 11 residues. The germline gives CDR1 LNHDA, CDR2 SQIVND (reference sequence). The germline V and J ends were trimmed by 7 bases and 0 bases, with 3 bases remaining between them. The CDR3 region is CASTLNTEAFF. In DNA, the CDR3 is TGTGCCAGTACCCTGAACACTGAAGCTTTCTTT. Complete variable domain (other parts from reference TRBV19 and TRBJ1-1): DGGITQSPKYLFRKEGQNVTLSCEQNLNHDAMYWYRQDPGQGLRLIYYSQIVNDFQKGDIAEGYSVSREKKESFPLTVTSAQKNPTAFYLCASTLNTEAFFGQGTRLTVV.

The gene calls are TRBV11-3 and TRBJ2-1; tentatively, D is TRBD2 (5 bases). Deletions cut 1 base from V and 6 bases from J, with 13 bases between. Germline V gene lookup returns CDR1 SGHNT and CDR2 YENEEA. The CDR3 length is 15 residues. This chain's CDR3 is CASSLASSSLNEQFF. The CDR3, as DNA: TGTGCCAGCAGCTTAGCTAGCTCCAGCCTCAATGAGCAGTTCTTC.

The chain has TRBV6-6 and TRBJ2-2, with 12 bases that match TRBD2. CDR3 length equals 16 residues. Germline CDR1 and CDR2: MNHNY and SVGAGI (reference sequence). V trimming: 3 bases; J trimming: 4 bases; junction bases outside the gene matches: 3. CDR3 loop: CASSYLAGGPTGELFF. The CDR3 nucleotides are TGTGCCAGCAGTTATCTAGCGGGAGGGCCCACCGGGGAGCTGTTTTTT.

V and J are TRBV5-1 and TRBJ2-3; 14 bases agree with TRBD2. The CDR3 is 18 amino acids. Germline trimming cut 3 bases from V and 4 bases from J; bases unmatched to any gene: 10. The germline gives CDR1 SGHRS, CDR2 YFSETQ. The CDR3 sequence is CASSYTGTSGSGPDTQYF. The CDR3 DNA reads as TGCGCCAGCAGCTACACTGGGACTAGCGGGAGTGGTCCAGATACGCAGTATTTT.

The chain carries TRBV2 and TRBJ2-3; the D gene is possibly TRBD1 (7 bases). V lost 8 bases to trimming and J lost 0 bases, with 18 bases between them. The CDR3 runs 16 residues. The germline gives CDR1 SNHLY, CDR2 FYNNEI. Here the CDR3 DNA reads TGTGCCAGCGGCTCCACAGGGGCGGGAAGCACAGATACGCAGTATTTT. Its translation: CASGSTGAGSTDTQYF.

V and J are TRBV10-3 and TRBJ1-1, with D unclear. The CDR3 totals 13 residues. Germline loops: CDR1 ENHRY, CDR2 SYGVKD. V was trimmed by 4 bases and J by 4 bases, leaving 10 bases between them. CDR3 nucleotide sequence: TGTGCCATCAGTGCCTGGGGTAGCACTGAAGCTTTCTTT. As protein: CAISAWGSTEAFF.

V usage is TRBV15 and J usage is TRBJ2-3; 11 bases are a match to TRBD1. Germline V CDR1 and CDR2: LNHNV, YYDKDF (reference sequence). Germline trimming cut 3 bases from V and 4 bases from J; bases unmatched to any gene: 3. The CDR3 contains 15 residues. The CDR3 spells CATSRDRGPADTQYF. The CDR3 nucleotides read TGTGCCACCAGCAGGGACAGGGGGCCTGCAGATACGCAGTATTTT.

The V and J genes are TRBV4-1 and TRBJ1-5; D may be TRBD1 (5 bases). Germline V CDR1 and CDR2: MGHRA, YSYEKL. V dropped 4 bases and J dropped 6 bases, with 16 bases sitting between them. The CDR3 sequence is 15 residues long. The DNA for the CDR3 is TGCGCCAGCAGCCGGAATCAGGGTTTGGGTCAGCCCCAGCATTTT. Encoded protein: CASSRNQGLGQPQHF.

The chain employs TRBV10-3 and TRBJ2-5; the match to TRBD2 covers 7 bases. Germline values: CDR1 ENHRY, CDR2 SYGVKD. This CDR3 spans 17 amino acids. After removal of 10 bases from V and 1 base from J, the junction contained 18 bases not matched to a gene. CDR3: CATLPGVLAGSQETQYF. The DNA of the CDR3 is TGTGCCACCCTCCCGGGAGTCTTAGCGGGCTCCCAAGAGACCCAGTACTTC.

CDR3 nucleotide sequence: TGCGCCAGCAGCCAAGATCCGGGCACATCGAAGCAGTTCTTC. Translation: CASSQDPGTSKQFF. This chain uses TRBV4-1 with TRBJ2-1; D call uncertain. Germline V gene data show CDR1 as MGHRA and CDR2 as YSYEKL. The CDR3 consists of 14 residues. The germline V and J ends were trimmed by 0 bases and 11 bases, with 14 bases remaining between them.

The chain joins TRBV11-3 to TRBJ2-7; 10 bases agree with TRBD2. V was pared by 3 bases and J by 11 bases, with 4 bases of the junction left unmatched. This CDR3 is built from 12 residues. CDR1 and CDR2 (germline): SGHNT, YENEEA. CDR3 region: CASSFTSGTEYF. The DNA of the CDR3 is TGTGCCAGCAGCTTTACTAGCGGGACAGAGTACTTC.

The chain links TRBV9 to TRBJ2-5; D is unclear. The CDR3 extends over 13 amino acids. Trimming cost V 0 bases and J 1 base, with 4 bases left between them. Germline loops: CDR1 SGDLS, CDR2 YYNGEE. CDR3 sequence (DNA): TGTGCCAGCAGCGTAGCAGGCCAAGAGACCCAGTACTTC. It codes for CASSVAGQETQYF.

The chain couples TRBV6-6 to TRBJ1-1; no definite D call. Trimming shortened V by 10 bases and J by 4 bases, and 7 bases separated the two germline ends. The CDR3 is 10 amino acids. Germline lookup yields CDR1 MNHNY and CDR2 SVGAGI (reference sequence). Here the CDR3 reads CAIGVTEAFF. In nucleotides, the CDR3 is TGTGCCATAGGCGTCACTGAAGCTTTCTTT.

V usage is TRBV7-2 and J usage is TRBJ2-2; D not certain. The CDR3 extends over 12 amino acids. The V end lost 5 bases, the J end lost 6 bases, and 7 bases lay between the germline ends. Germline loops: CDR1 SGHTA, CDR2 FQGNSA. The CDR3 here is CASSQLAGELFF. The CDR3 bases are TGTGCCAGCAGCCAACTGGCCGGGGAGCTGTTTTTT.

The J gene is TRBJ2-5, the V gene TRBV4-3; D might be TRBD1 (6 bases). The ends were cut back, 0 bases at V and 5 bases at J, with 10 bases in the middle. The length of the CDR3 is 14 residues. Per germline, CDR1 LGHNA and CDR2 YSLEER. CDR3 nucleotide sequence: TGCGCCAGCAGCCAAGAGGGGGCAAGGGAGACCCAGTACTTC. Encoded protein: CASSQEGARETQYF.

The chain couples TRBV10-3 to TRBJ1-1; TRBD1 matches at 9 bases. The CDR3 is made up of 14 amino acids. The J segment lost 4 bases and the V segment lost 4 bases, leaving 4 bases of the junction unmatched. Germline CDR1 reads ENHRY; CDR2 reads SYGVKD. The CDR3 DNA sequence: TGTGCCATCAGTGGAGGGACAGGGATCACTGAAGCTTTCTTT. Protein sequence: CAISGGTGITEAFF.

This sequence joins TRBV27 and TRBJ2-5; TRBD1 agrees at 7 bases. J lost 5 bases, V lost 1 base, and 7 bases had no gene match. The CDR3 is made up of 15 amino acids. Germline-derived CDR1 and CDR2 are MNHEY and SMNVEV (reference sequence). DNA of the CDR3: TGTGCCAGCAGTTTATTTCCCACAGGGGTGGAGACCCAGTACTTC. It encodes CASSLFPTGVETQYF.

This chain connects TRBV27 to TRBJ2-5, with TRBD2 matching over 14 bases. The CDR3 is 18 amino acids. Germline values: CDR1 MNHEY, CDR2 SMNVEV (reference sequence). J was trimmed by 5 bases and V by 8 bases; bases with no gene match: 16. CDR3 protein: CASGAGTSGSWGWETQYF. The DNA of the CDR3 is TGTGCCAGCGGGGCTGGGACTAGCGGGAGTTGGGGATGGGAGACCCAGTACTTC.

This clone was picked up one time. CDR3 nucleotides: TGTGCCAGCAGCTTGTATAGCGGCCACCCCGGGGAGCTGTTTTTT. Protein sequence: CASSLYSGHPGELFF. This chain joins TRBV11-3 and TRBJ2-2; TRBD2 might be the D (6 bases). CDR1 and CDR2 from the germline V gene are SGHNT and YENEEA. The V end was cut by 3 bases, the J end by 6 bases, with 14 bases between. The CDR3 is 15 amino acids.

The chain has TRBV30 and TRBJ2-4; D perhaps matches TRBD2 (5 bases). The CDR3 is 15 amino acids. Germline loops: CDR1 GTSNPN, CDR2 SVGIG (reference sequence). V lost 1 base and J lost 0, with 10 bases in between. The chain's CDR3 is CAWSGVEVAKNIQYF. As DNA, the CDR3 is TGTGCCTGGAGTGGGGTGGAGGTAGCCAAAAACATTCAGTACTTC.

The CDR3 sequence is CASSQSGPSYEQYF. CDR3 nucleotides: TGTGCCAGCAGCCAGTCAGGGCCTTCCTACGAGCAGTACTTC. The chain combines TRBV7-9 with TRBJ2-7; TRBD1 is a possible D gene (5 bases). This CDR3 is 14 amino acids long. Between the trimmed V and J ends, which lost 5 bases and 1 base, there was a span of 12 bases. Germline V lookup: CDR1 SEHNR, CDR2 FQNEAQ (reference sequence).

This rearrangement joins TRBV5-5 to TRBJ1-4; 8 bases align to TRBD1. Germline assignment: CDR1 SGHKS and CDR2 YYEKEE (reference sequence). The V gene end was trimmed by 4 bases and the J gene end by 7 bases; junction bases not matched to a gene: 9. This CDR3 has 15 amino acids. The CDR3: CASSPRGPEREKLFF. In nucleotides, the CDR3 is TGTGCCAGCAGCCCCAGGGGGCCGGAGCGTGAAAAACTGTTTTTT.

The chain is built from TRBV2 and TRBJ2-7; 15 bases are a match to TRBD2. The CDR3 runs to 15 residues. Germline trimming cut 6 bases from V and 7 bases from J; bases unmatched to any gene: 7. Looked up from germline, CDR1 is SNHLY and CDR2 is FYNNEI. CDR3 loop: CASRPGLAGGGEQYF. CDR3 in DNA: TGTGCCAGCAGGCCGGGACTAGCGGGAGGTGGTGAGCAGTACTTC.

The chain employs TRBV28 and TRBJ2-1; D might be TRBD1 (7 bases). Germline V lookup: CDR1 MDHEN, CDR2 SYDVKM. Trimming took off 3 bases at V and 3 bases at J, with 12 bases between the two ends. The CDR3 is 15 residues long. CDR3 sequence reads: CASSFAGQFYNEQFF. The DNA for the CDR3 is TGTGCCAGCAGTTTCGCGGGACAGTTCTACAATGAGCAGTTCTTC.

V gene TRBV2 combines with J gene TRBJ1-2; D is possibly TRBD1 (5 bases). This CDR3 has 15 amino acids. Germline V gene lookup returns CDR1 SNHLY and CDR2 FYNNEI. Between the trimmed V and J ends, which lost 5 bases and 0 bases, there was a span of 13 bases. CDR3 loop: CASSLRQGANYGYTF. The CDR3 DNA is TGTGCCAGCAGTCTCCGCCAGGGTGCTAACTATGGCTACACCTTC.

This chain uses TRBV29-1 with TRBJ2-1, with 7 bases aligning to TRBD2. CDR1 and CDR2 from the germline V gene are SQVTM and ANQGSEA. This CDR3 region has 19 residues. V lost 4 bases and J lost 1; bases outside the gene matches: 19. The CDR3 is CSVVLGGLILVGSYNEQFF. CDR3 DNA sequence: TGCAGCGTTGTTTTGGGGGGACTAATTCTTGTGGGTTCCTACAATGAGCAGTTCTTC.